The clone carrying this T cell receptor (beta chain) was counted a few times. Its target is not known. Treatment reported: oral pan-JAK inhibitor, 5-10 mg twice daily. Extraction and reverse transcription of RNA yielded cDNA as the sequencing template. Produced via immunoSEQ multiplex PCR; TCRdb's table is partial and in-frame only. The sample has about 170,000 clones; about 61% are singletons. CDR1 is SGHRS and CDR2 is YFSETQ in the germline V gene. The V gene lost 0 bases and the J gene lost 0 bases, with 8 bases spanning the gap. The CDR3 runs 15 residues. These data are taken from a study of CD8+ T cells in alopecia areata. The study's findings and limits: While tofacitinib was given, many expanded lesional clones persisted in scalp and blood. Higher clonality and more expanded CD8+ clones appeared in lesional than normal scalp.

The sequencing used CD4+ T cells sorted from blood, collected at approximately week 60, from a patient treated with tofacitinib. This clonotype was sampled from a human donor with alopecia areata. This chain uses TRBV5-1 with TRBJ2-3; D uncertain. In DNA, the CDR3 is TGCGCCAGCAGCTTGGACCTATTGAGCACAGATACGCAGTATTTT. Encoded protein: CASSLDLLSTDTQYF.